This note documents a single TCR beta chain sequence. Its antigen is unidentified. The data are from a study of early T cells in non-severe SARS-CoV-2 infection. The study, taken as a whole, reports: Clonotype matching in VDJdb favored anti-spike CD8 responses and did not capture private and CD4 specificities.

Each cDNA molecule carried a unique molecular identifier. TCRdb re-derived calls from the 5' RACE reads in MiXCR, one entry per CDR3 protein. The table lists roughly 10,000 distinct CDR3 sequences, around 4.9% of them singletons, with approximately 9.6% in the top ten. Per germline, CDR1 SGHRS and CDR2 YFSETQ. CDR3 length equals 13 residues. Trimming at V came to 5 bases and at J to 5 bases, leaving 7 bases not matched to a gene. The TCR was taken from an adult who was a healthcare worker with PCR-confirmed SARS-CoV-2 infection or an uninfected control (not recorded which). Sequencing input: whole blood. The chain has TRBV5-1 and TRBJ2-7, with 7 bases lining up with TRBD1. CDR3 DNA sequence: TGCGCCAGCAGAGACAGGGTCGGGGACGAGCAGTACTTC. Translated, it gives CASRDRVGDEQYF.